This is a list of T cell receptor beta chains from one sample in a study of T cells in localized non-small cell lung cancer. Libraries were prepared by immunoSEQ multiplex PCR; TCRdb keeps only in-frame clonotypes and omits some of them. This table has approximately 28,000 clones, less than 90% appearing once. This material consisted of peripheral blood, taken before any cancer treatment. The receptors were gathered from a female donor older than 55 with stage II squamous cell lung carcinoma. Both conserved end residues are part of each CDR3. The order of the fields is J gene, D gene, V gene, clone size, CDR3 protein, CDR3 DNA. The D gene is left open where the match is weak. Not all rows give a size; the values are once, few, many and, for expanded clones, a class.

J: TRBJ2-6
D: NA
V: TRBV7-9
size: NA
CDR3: CASTSSRGANVLTF
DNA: TGTGCCAGCACCTCCTCCCGAGGGGCCAACGTCCTGACTTTC

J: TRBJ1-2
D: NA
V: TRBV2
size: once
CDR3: CASSDGSWGGYTF
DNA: TGTGCCAGCAGTGACGGGAGCTGGGGTGGCTACACCTTC

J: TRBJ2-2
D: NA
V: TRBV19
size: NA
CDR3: CASSTSEVNTGELFF
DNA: TGCGCCAGTAGTACCAGCGAAGTGAACACCGGGGAGCTGTTTTTT

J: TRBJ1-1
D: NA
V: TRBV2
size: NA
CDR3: CASIGGGNTEAFF
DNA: TGTGCCAGCATTGGAGGGGGAAACACTGAAGCTTTCTTT

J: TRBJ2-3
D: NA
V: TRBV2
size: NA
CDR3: CASRRADTQYF
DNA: TGTGCCAGCAGAAGGGCAGATACGCAGTATTTT

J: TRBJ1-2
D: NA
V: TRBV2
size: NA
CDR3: CASTSGYGYTF
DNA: TGTGCCAGCACCTCGGGCTATGGCTACACCTTC

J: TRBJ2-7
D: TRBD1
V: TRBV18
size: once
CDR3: CASSLLVLGQGHSYEQYF
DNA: TGTGCCAGCTCACTTCTCGTCCTGGGACAGGGTCACTCATACGAGCAGTACTTC

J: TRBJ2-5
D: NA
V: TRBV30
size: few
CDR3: CAWGGETQYF
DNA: TGTGCCTGGGGAGGAGAGACCCAGTACTTC

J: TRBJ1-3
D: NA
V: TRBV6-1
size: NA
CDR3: CASSPGGTGNTIYF
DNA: TGTGCCAGCAGTCCCGGGGGGACGGGAAACACCATATATTTT

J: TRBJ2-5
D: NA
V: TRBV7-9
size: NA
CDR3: CASSLQAEETQYF
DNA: TGTGCCAGCAGCTTACAGGCCGAAGAGACCCAGTACTTC

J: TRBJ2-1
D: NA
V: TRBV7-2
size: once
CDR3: CASSWTYTSYNEQFF
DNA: TGTGCCAGCAGCTGGACTTACACCTCCTACAATGAGCAGTTCTTC

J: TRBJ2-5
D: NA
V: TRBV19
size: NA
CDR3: CASSNRGGVRQETQYF
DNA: TGTGCCAGTAGTAATAGGGGCGGGGTAAGGCAAGAGACCCAGTACTTC

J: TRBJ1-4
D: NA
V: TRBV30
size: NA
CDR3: CAWSVDGINEKLFF
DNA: TGTGCCTGGAGTGTGGACGGTATTAATGAAAAACTGTTTTTT

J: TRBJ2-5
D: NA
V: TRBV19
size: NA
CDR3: CASSKGSFKETQYF
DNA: TGTGCCAGTAGTAAGGGGTCGTTCAAAGAGACCCAGTACTTC

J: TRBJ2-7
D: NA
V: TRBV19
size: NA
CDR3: CASSIDGGPSYEQYF
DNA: TGTGCCAGTAGTATAGACGGGGGGCCCTCCTACGAGCAGTACTTC

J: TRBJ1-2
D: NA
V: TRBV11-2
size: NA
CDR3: CASSLGHSSPEGYTF
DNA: TGTGCCAGCAGCTTAGGTCACTCCTCTCCCGAGGGCTACACCTTC

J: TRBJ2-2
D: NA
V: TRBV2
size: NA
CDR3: CASSEEGTENTGELFF
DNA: TGTGCCAGCAGTGAAGAAGGTACAGAGAACACCGGGGAGCTGTTTTTT

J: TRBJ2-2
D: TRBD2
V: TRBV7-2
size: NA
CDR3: CASSLAQRGNTGELFF
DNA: TGTGCCAGCAGCTTAGCCCAGCGGGGGAACACCGGGGAGCTGTTTTTT

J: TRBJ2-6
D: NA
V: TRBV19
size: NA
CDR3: CASSGGGGANVLTF
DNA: TGTGCCAGTAGCGGGGGAGGTGGGGCCAACGTCCTGACTTTC

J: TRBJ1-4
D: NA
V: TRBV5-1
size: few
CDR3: CASSLGQPTSAEKLFF
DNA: TGCGCCAGCAGCCTCGGACAGCCTACCTCAGCGGAAAAACTGTTTTTT

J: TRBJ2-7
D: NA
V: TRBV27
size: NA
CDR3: CASSGSGGAGEQYF
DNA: TGTGCCAGCAGTGGATCAGGGGGGGCTGGCGAGCAGTACTTC

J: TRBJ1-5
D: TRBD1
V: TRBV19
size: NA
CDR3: CATSGQGGQPQHF
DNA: TGTGCCACCTCAGGACAGGGGGGTCAGCCCCAGCATTTT

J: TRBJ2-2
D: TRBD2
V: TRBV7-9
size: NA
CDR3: CASSGAGGLHGELFF
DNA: TGTGCCAGCAGCGGAGCGGGAGGGCTGCACGGGGAGCTGTTTTTT

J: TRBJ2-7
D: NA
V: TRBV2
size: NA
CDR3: CASSDYRSYEQYF
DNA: TGTGCCAGCAGTGATTACAGATCCTACGAGCAGTACTTC

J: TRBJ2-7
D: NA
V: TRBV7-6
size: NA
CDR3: CASSSLGGGEQYF
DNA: TGTGCCAGCAGTTCCCTCGGGGGAGGTGAGCAGTACTTC

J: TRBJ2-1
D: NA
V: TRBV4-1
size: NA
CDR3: CASSPEFPYNEQFF
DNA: TGCGCCAGCAGCCCCGAGTTCCCATACAATGAGCAGTTCTTC

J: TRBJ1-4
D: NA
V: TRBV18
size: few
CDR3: CASSPSAVRNEKLFF
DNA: TGTGCCAGCTCACCCTCCGCGGTACGGAATGAAAAACTGTTTTTT

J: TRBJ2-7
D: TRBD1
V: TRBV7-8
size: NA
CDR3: CASSLVGQGSADRVSYEQYF
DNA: TGTGCCAGCAGCTTGGTCGGCCAAGGGAGTGCGGACAGGGTCTCCTACGAGCAGTACTTC

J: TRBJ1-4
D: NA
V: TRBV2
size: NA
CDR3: CARGSQGIDEKLFF
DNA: TGTGCCAGGGGATCACAGGGAATCGATGAAAAACTGTTTTTT

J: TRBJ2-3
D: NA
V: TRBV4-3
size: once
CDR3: CASSQDLPHRGGDTQYF
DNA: TGCGCCAGCAGCCAAGATCTCCCCCACAGGGGAGGAGATACGCAGTATTTT

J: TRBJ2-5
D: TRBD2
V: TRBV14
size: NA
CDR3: CASSPSRLAGGVGTQYF
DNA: TGTGCCAGCAGCCCCTCTCGACTAGCGGGGGGAGTGGGGACCCAGTACTTC

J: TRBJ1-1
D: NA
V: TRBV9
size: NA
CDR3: CASSKQPNTEAFF
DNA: TGTGCCAGCAGTAAGCAGCCCAACACTGAAGCTTTCTTT

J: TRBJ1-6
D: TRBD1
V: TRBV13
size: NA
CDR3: CASSRTGNSPLHF
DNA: TGTGCCAGCAGCCGGACAGGGAATTCACCCCTCCACTTT

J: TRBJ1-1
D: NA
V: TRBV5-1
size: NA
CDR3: CASSHTGNTEAFF
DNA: TGCGCCAGTAGCCATACGGGGAACACTGAAGCTTTCTTT

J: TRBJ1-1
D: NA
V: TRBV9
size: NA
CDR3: CASSAHGGGDTEAFF
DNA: TGTGCCAGCAGCGCCCACGGGGGGGGTGACACTGAAGCTTTCTTT

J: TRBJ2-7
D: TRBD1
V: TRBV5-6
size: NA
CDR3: CASSFGVGQGSYEQYF
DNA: TGTGCCAGCAGCTTCGGGGTGGGACAGGGGAGCTACGAGCAGTACTTC

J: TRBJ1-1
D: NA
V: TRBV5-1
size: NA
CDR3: CASSLGAESNTEAFF
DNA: TGCGCCAGCAGCTTGGGGGCGGAATCGAACACTGAAGCTTTCTTT

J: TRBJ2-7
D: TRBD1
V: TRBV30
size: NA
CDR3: CAWSVRDRLYEQYF
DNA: TGTGCCTGGAGTGTACGGGACAGGCTCTACGAGCAGTACTTC

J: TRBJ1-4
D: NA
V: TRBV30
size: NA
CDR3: CAWRLRGINEKLFF
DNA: TGTGCCTGGAGACTGAGGGGAATTAATGAAAAACTGTTTTTT

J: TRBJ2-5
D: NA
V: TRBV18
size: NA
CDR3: CASSQTRETQYF
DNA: TGTGCCAGCTCCCAAACGAGGGAGACCCAGTACTTC

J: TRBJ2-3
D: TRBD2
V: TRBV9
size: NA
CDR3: CASSVGLAGGGDTQYF
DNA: TGTGCCAGCAGCGTGGGACTAGCGGGAGGAGGGGATACGCAGTATTTT

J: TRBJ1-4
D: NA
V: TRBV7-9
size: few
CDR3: CASSLGFGEHEKLFF
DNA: TGTGCCAGCAGCTTAGGTTTCGGGGAACACGAAAAACTGTTTTTT

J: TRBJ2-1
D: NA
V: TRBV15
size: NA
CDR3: CATSPRDFFFRNEQFF
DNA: TGTGCCACCAGCCCAAGGGACTTCTTCTTTCGCAATGAGCAGTTCTTC

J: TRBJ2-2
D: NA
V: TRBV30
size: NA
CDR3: CAWSVTRNTGELFF
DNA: TGTGCCTGGAGTGTAACAAGGAACACCGGGGAGCTGTTTTTT

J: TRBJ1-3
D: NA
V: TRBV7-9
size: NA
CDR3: CASSLGVGGSSGNTIYF
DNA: TGTGCCAGCAGCTTAGGCGTAGGGGGGAGCTCTGGAAACACCATATATTTT

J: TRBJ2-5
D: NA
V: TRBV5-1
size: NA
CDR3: CASSSGYRETQYF
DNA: TGCGCCAGCAGCTCAGGGTATCGAGAGACCCAGTACTTC

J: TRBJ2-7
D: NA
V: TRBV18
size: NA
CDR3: CASSPRTGEQYF
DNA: TGTGCCAGCTCACCTCGCACAGGAGAGCAGTACTTC

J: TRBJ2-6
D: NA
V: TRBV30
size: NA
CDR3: CAWSRVGSGANVLTF
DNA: TGTGCCTGGAGTAGGGTGGGCTCTGGGGCCAACGTCCTGACTTTC

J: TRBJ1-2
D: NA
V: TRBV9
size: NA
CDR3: CASSVEQEGLGGYTF
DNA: TGTGCCAGCAGCGTAGAACAGGAGGGTCTAGGTGGCTACACCTTC

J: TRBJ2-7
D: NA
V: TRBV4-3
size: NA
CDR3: CASSQDQDHYEQYF
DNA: TGCGCCAGCAGCCAAGACCAGGACCACTACGAGCAGTACTTC

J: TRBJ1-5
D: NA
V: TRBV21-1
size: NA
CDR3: CASSYSIHWHHQPQHF
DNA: TGTGCCAGCAGCTACTCGATACATTGGCATCATCAGCCCCAGCATTTT

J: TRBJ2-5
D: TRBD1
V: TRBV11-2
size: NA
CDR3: CASSSQTQGAETQYF
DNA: TGTGCCAGCAGCTCCCAGACCCAGGGGGCCGAGACCCAGTACTTC

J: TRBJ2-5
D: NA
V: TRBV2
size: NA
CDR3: CASNLRTEEAQYF
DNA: TGTGCCAGCAACCTACGGACGGAAGAGGCCCAGTACTTC

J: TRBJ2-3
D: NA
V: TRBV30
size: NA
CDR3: CAWRFSGTDTQYF
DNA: TGTGCCTGGAGGTTCTCAGGGACAGATACGCAGTATTTT

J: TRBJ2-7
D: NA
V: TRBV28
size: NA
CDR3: CASSRPRTWEQYF
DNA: TGTGCCAGCAGCCGGCCCCGGACATGGGAGCAGTACTTC

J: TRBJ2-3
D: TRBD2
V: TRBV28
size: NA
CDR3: CASKSGGATDTQYF
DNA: TGTGCCAGCAAGAGCGGGGGGGCAACAGATACGCAGTATTTT

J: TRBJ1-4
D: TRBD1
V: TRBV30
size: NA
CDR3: CAWSDRDRRNEKLFF
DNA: TGTGCCTGGAGCGACCGGGACAGGAGAAATGAAAAACTGTTTTTT

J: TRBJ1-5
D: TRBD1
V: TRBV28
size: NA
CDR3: CASLETGGGQPQHF
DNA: TGTGCCAGCCTCGAGACAGGGGGTGGGCAGCCCCAGCATTTT

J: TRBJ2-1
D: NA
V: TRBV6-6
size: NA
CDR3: CASSYIINEQFF
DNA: TGTGCCAGCAGTTACATCATCAATGAGCAGTTCTTC

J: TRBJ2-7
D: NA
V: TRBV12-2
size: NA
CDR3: CASRLASEGRLSSYEQYF
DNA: TGTGCAAGTCGCTTAGCGTCAGAGGGGCGGCTCTCCTCCTACGAGCAGTACTTC